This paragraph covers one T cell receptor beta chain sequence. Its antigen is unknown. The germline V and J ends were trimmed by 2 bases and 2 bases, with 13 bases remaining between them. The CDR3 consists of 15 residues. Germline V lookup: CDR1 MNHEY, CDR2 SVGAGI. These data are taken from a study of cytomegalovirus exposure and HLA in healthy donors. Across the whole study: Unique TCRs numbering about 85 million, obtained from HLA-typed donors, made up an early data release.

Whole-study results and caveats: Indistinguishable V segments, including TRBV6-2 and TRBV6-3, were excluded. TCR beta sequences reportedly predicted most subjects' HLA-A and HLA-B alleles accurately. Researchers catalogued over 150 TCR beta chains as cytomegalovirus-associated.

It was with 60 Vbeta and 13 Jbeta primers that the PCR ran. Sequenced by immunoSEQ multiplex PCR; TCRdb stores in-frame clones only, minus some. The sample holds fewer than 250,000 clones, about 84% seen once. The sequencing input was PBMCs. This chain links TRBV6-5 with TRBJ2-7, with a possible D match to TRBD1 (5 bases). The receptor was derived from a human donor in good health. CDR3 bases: TGTGCCAGCAGTTACACAGGCACGGAAGCCTACGAGCAGTACTTC. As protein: CASSYTGTEAYEQYF.